This is a list of T cell receptor beta chains from one sample in a study of T cell responses to AZD1222 COVID-19 vaccine. The repertoire was sequenced with immunoSEQ multiplex PCR; TCRdb's copy has only in-frame clones and lacks some. The data show fewer than 150,000 clones, with 88% seen just once and roughly 8% held by the top ten. The sequencing here drew on peripheral blood, taken on day 0 of AZD1222 vaccination. Source of these receptors: an adult in good health. The CDR3 runs from the conserved cysteine through the conserved F or W. Fields, in order: V gene, D gene, clone size, J gene, CDR3 protein, CDR3 DNA. D genes are given only for firm matches. Expanded clones get a size class; other rows say once, few or many, or leave the size out.

v_call: TRBV12-3/TRBV12-4
d_call: -
clone_size: -
j_call: TRBJ1-1
cdr3_aa: CASSLVGNTEAFF
cdr3_nt: TGTGCCAGCAGTTTAGTCGGCAACACTGAAGCTTTCTTT

v_call: TRBV9
d_call: -
clone_size: -
j_call: TRBJ2-2
cdr3_aa: CASSVAAGAGELFF
cdr3_nt: TGTGCCAGCAGCGTAGCTGCAGGCGCCGGGGAGCTGTTTTTT

v_call: TRBV5-6
d_call: -
clone_size: -
j_call: TRBJ2-1
cdr3_aa: CASSLTAPGPYNEQFF
cdr3_nt: TGTGCCAGCAGCCTGACCGCCCCGGGACCCTACAATGAGCAGTTCTTC

v_call: TRBV9
d_call: TRBD1
clone_size: once
j_call: TRBJ2-3
cdr3_aa: CASSNWTGSADTQYF
cdr3_nt: TGTGCCAGCAGCAACTGGACAGGGTCCGCAGATACGCAGTATTTT

v_call: TRBV7-3
d_call: -
clone_size: -
j_call: TRBJ2-1
cdr3_aa: CASSLSPTSNEQFF
cdr3_nt: TGTGCCAGCAGCTTAAGTCCCACTAGCAATGAGCAGTTCTTC

v_call: TRBV11-2
d_call: TRBD2
clone_size: -
j_call: TRBJ2-7
cdr3_aa: CASSSTSSGSIYEQYF
cdr3_nt: TGTGCCAGCAGCTCGACCTCTAGCGGGAGTATCTACGAGCAGTACTTC

v_call: TRBV7-2
d_call: -
clone_size: -
j_call: TRBJ2-1
cdr3_aa: CASSEGPYNEQFF
cdr3_nt: TGTGCCAGCAGCGAGGGACCATACAATGAGCAGTTCTTC

v_call: TRBV6-5
d_call: -
clone_size: -
j_call: TRBJ1-4
cdr3_aa: CASSYGGDEKLFF
cdr3_nt: TGTGCCAGCAGTTACGGGGGGGATGAAAAACTGTTTTTT

v_call: TRBV30
d_call: TRBD1
clone_size: -
j_call: TRBJ1-4
cdr3_aa: CAWSHGTALNEKLFF
cdr3_nt: TGTGCCTGGAGCCACGGGACAGCTCTTAATGAAAAACTGTTTTTT

v_call: TRBV19
d_call: TRBD1
clone_size: -
j_call: TRBJ2-7
cdr3_aa: CASSIAQGGSYEQYF
cdr3_nt: TGTGCCAGTAGTATAGCACAGGGGGGATCCTACGAGCAGTACTTC

v_call: TRBV19
d_call: -
clone_size: few
j_call: TRBJ2-2
cdr3_aa: CATPDGVNTGELFF
cdr3_nt: TGTGCCACCCCCGATGGCGTTAACACCGGGGAGCTGTTTTTT

v_call: TRBV18
d_call: TRBD1
clone_size: -
j_call: TRBJ2-7
cdr3_aa: CASSPGTDRNSYEQYF
cdr3_nt: TGTGCCAGCTCACCCGGGACAGATAGAAATAGCTACGAGCAGTACTTC

v_call: TRBV30
d_call: -
clone_size: -
j_call: TRBJ1-2
cdr3_aa: CAWSVTVNYGYTF
cdr3_nt: TGTGCCTGGAGTGTTACGGTTAACTATGGCTACACCTTC

v_call: TRBV28
d_call: -
clone_size: -
j_call: TRBJ1-4
cdr3_aa: CASSFRGTREKLFF
cdr3_nt: TGTGCCAGCAGTTTTAGGGGGACAAGAGAAAAACTGTTTTTT

v_call: TRBV9
d_call: -
clone_size: once
j_call: TRBJ2-7
cdr3_aa: CARPPGRRAYEQYF
cdr3_nt: TGTGCCAGACCTCCGGGACGAAGGGCCTACGAGCAGTACTTC

v_call: TRBV12-3/TRBV12-4
d_call: -
clone_size: few
j_call: TRBJ1-2
cdr3_aa: CASSFGGPLGYTF
cdr3_nt: TGTGCCAGCAGTTTCGGGGGGCCCCTAGGTTACACCTTC

v_call: TRBV7-3
d_call: TRBD2
clone_size: -
j_call: TRBJ2-2
cdr3_aa: CASSVGLAGGELFF
cdr3_nt: TGTGCCAGCAGCGTAGGACTAGCGGGAGGGGAGCTGTTTTTT

v_call: TRBV6-5
d_call: -
clone_size: -
j_call: TRBJ2-3
cdr3_aa: CASSYDSQYF
cdr3_nt: TGTGCCAGCAGTTACGATTCGCAGTATTTT

v_call: TRBV5-1
d_call: -
clone_size: -
j_call: TRBJ1-2
cdr3_aa: CASSLAEGDGYTF
cdr3_nt: TGCGCCAGCAGCTTGGCCGAGGGGGACGGCTACACCTTC

v_call: TRBV10-3
d_call: -
clone_size: -
j_call: TRBJ2-3
cdr3_aa: CAIKRAFTDTQYF
cdr3_nt: TGTGCCATCAAACGCGCGTTCACAGATACGCAGTATTTT

v_call: TRBV7-8
d_call: -
clone_size: once
j_call: TRBJ1-5
cdr3_aa: CASSPTDSNQPQHF
cdr3_nt: TGTGCCAGCAGCCCTACTGATAGCAATCAGCCCCAGCATTTT

v_call: TRBV5-6
d_call: -
clone_size: once
j_call: TRBJ1-6
cdr3_aa: CASSLSGNSPLHF
cdr3_nt: TGTGCCAGCAGCTTGTCAGGGAACTCACCCCTCCACTTT

v_call: TRBV28
d_call: -
clone_size: -
j_call: TRBJ1-1
cdr3_aa: CASSPQGGGNTEAFF
cdr3_nt: TGTGCCAGCAGTCCCCAGGGCGGCGGGAACACTGAAGCTTTCTTT

v_call: TRBV6-5
d_call: -
clone_size: -
j_call: TRBJ1-1
cdr3_aa: CASSFAGGTEAFF
cdr3_nt: TGTGCCAGCAGTTTCGCAGGAGGCACTGAAGCTTTCTTT

v_call: TRBV2
d_call: TRBD1
clone_size: -
j_call: TRBJ1-1
cdr3_aa: CASRPDRVGTEAFF
cdr3_nt: TGTGCCAGCAGACCAGACAGGGTCGGGACTGAAGCTTTCTTT

v_call: TRBV2
d_call: -
clone_size: -
j_call: TRBJ2-5
cdr3_aa: CASSEAEVKETQYF
cdr3_nt: TGTGCCAGCAGTGAAGCAGAAGTGAAAGAGACCCAGTACTTC

v_call: TRBV10-1
d_call: -
clone_size: few
j_call: TRBJ2-1
cdr3_aa: CASSGVGEQFF
cdr3_nt: TGCGCCAGCTCAGGGGTTGGGGAGCAGTTCTTC

v_call: TRBV5-1
d_call: TRBD1
clone_size: -
j_call: TRBJ1-5
cdr3_aa: CASSVGQGDQPQHF
cdr3_nt: TGCGCCAGCAGCGTGGGACAGGGGGACCAGCCCCAGCATTTT

v_call: TRBV20-1
d_call: TRBD2
clone_size: -
j_call: TRBJ2-1
cdr3_aa: CSASKTSAGLNNEQFF
cdr3_nt: TGCAGTGCAAGTAAGACTAGCGCCGGATTGAACAATGAGCAGTTCTTC

v_call: TRBV4-1
d_call: TRBD1
clone_size: -
j_call: TRBJ2-7
cdr3_aa: CASSPAGDRGRREQYF
cdr3_nt: TGCGCCAGCAGCCCCGCAGGGGACAGGGGGCGCCGCGAGCAGTACTTC

v_call: TRBV6-1
d_call: -
clone_size: once
j_call: TRBJ2-2
cdr3_aa: CASSEGDTPNTGELFF
cdr3_nt: TGTGCCAGCAGTGAAGGGGACACCCCGAACACCGGGGAGCTGTTTTTT

v_call: TRBV29-1
d_call: TRBD1
clone_size: -
j_call: TRBJ2-1
cdr3_aa: CSADRIAYNEQFF
cdr3_nt: TGCAGCGCGGACAGGATCGCCTACAATGAGCAGTTCTTC

v_call: TRBV6-5
d_call: -
clone_size: -
j_call: TRBJ2-7
cdr3_aa: CASSRTEFEQYF
cdr3_nt: TGTGCCAGCAGCCGTACAGAATTCGAGCAGTACTTC

v_call: TRBV15
d_call: -
clone_size: once
j_call: TRBJ1-2
cdr3_aa: CATSRDEYGYTF
cdr3_nt: TGTGCCACCAGCAGAGATGAGTATGGCTACACCTTC

v_call: TRBV6-5
d_call: -
clone_size: -
j_call: TRBJ1-1
cdr3_aa: CASRGGMRNTEAFF
cdr3_nt: TGTGCCAGCAGAGGGGGTATGAGGAACACTGAAGCTTTCTTT

v_call: TRBV2
d_call: -
clone_size: -
j_call: TRBJ1-4
cdr3_aa: CASSVTEKLFF
cdr3_nt: TGTGCCAGCAGCGTCACCGAAAAACTGTTTTTT

v_call: TRBV2
d_call: TRBD2
clone_size: -
j_call: TRBJ2-1
cdr3_aa: CASSEVTSGGRNEQFF
cdr3_nt: TGTGCCAGCAGTGAAGTAACTAGCGGGGGTCGCAATGAGCAGTTCTTC

v_call: TRBV6-5
d_call: TRBD1
clone_size: -
j_call: TRBJ2-7
cdr3_aa: CASSRQGVHEQYF
cdr3_nt: TGTGCCAGCAGTCGACAGGGCGTCCACGAGCAGTACTTC

v_call: TRBV3-1/TRBV3-2
d_call: -
clone_size: -
j_call: TRBJ2-2
cdr3_aa: CASSQGTTGELFF
cdr3_nt: TGTGCCAGCAGCCAAGGGACCACCGGGGAGCTGTTTTTT

v_call: TRBV10-1
d_call: -
clone_size: -
j_call: TRBJ1-6
cdr3_aa: CASTQGINSPLHF
cdr3_nt: TGCGCCAGCACTCAGGGAATCAATTCACCCCTCCACTTT

v_call: TRBV30
d_call: -
clone_size: -
j_call: TRBJ1-2
cdr3_aa: CAWKGSGGGRNYGYTF
cdr3_nt: TGTGCCTGGAAGGGATCCGGGGGAGGTCGGAACTATGGCTACACCTTC

v_call: TRBV9
d_call: -
clone_size: -
j_call: TRBJ1-6
cdr3_aa: CASSVVGGGSPLHF
cdr3_nt: TGTGCCAGCAGCGTAGTAGGAGGCGGTTCACCCCTCCACTTT

v_call: TRBV15
d_call: -
clone_size: -
j_call: TRBJ1-2
cdr3_aa: CATSRGREGSYGYTF
cdr3_nt: TGTGCCACCAGCAGAGGGCGGGAGGGGAGCTATGGCTACACCTTC

v_call: TRBV19
d_call: -
clone_size: -
j_call: TRBJ1-6
cdr3_aa: CASSIMAGSYNSPLHF
cdr3_nt: TGTGCCAGTAGTATCATGGCAGGCTCCTATAATTCACCCCTCCACTTT

v_call: TRBV18
d_call: -
clone_size: -
j_call: TRBJ1-4
cdr3_aa: CASSPPRARRDEKLFF
cdr3_nt: TGTGCCAGCTCACCACCGCGGGCCAGGCGGGATGAAAAACTGTTTTTT

v_call: TRBV6-6
d_call: -
clone_size: -
j_call: TRBJ1-1
cdr3_aa: CASSSNPTEAFF
cdr3_nt: TGTGCCAGCAGTTCTAACCCTACTGAAGCTTTCTTT

v_call: TRBV12-3/TRBV12-4
d_call: TRBD2
clone_size: -
j_call: TRBJ2-7
cdr3_aa: CASSRLAPGEQYF
cdr3_nt: TGTGCCAGCAGCCGACTAGCGCCTGGGGAGCAGTACTTC

v_call: TRBV27
d_call: -
clone_size: -
j_call: TRBJ1-5
cdr3_aa: CASSLKRAGSQPQHF
cdr3_nt: TGTGCCAGCAGTTTAAAGCGGGCAGGGTCTCAGCCCCAGCATTTT

v_call: TRBV10-1
d_call: -
clone_size: -
j_call: TRBJ1-3
cdr3_aa: CASRTPVAGASGNTIYF
cdr3_nt: TGCGCCAGCAGAACACCAGTCGCAGGAGCCTCCGGAAACACCATATATTTT

v_call: TRBV7-9
d_call: -
clone_size: few
j_call: TRBJ1-5
cdr3_aa: CASSLVGGEQPQHF
cdr3_nt: TGTGCCAGCAGCTTAGTTGGGGGGGAACAGCCCCAGCATTTT

v_call: TRBV19
d_call: -
clone_size: -
j_call: TRBJ1-5
cdr3_aa: CARHPRSNQPQHF
cdr3_nt: TGTGCCAGGCACCCCCGTAGCAATCAGCCCCAGCATTTT

v_call: TRBV7-6
d_call: -
clone_size: -
j_call: TRBJ1-1
cdr3_aa: CASSLGTGRENTEAFF
cdr3_nt: TGTGCCAGCAGCTTAGGAACAGGGCGGGAGAACACTGAAGCTTTCTTT

v_call: TRBV11-2
d_call: TRBD1
clone_size: -
j_call: TRBJ2-1
cdr3_aa: CASSSRGTGPVNEQFF
cdr3_nt: TGTGCCAGCAGCTCCCGAGGGACAGGGCCGGTCAATGAGCAGTTCTTC

v_call: TRBV18
d_call: -
clone_size: -
j_call: TRBJ2-5
cdr3_aa: CASSRQGQETQYF
cdr3_nt: TGTGCCAGCTCACGGCAGGGGCAAGAGACCCAGTACTTC

v_call: TRBV19
d_call: TRBD1
clone_size: -
j_call: TRBJ2-3
cdr3_aa: CASSLGTATDTQYF
cdr3_nt: TGTGCCAGTAGTCTGGGGACAGCCACAGATACGCAGTATTTT